These 21 T cell receptor beta chains share one sample of origin, sequenced in a study of preoperative IRX-2 immunotherapy in early breast cancer. Treatment indicated: preoperative locoregional IRX-2 cytokine immunotherapy. The assay was immunoSEQ multiplex PCR, and TCRdb's table has in-frame clones only and misses some. Of about 24,000 clones listed, around 90% were seen once; the top ten hold under 30%. The material sequenced was tumor tissue, taken after IRX-2 immunotherapy. Every receptor here comes from a human donor with breast cancer.

The gene calls are TRBV19 and TRBJ1-2, with D possibly matching TRBD1 (5 bases). V was shortened by 2 bases and J by 4 bases, with 8 bases between the two germline ends. Germline loops: CDR1 LNHDA, CDR2 SQIVND (reference sequence). CDR3 length: 13 amino acids. The CDR3 coding sequence is TGTGCCAGTAGTATATCAGGGACCTATGGCTACACCTTC. This gives the protein CASSISGTYGYTF.

Comments on this clone: Mismatch with germline at one junction end may stem from a read error. The chain recombines TRBV28 with TRBJ1-1, with unresolved D. From germline, CDR1 is MDHEN and CDR2 SYDVKM. CDR3 length equals 12 residues. In nucleotides, the CDR3 is TGTGCCAGCAGAAGGGTCAACAGTGAAGCTTTCTTT. It codes for CASRRVNSEAFF.

The gene calls are TRBV14 and TRBJ2-4; 7 positions agree with TRBD1. Germline CDR1 reads SGHDN; CDR2 reads FVKESK. The length of the CDR3 is 18 residues. Unmatched junction bases numbered 8, after V lost 0 bases and J lost 0 bases. CDR3 loop: CASSQERTGDPAKNIQYF. CDR3 in DNA: TGTGCCAGCAGCCAAGAAAGAACAGGGGACCCAGCCAAAAACATTCAGTACTTC.

V gene TRBV18 combines with J gene TRBJ1-4, with a tentative D call TRBD1 (5 bases). V was trimmed by 1 base and J by 7 bases, leaving 19 bases between them. CDR1 and CDR2 (germline): KGHSH, LQKENI. CDR3 length: 17 amino acids. The CDR3 loop reads CASSPLKTVRGTEKLFF. The CDR3 bases are TGTGCCAGCTCACCACTCAAGACAGTCCGAGGGACTGAAAAACTGTTTTTT.

This chain uses TRBV7-2 with TRBJ2-1; 7 bases agree with TRBD2. This CDR3 has 14 residues. CDR1 SGHTA and CDR2 FQGNSA come from the germline V gene. Unmatched junction bases numbered 11, after V lost 6 bases and J lost 9 bases. The DNA for the CDR3 is TGTGCCAGCAGATCAAAATCTAGCGGCAGTGAGCAGTTCTTC. Translated: CASRSKSSGSEQFF. The entire variable domain, with the rest obtained from reference TRBV7-2 and TRBJ2-1, is as follows: GAGVSQSPSNKVTEKGKDVELRCDPISGHTALYWYRQSLGQGLEFLIYFQGNSAPDKSGLPSDRFSAERTGGSVSTLTIQRTQQEDSAVYLCASRSKSSGSEQFFGPGTRLTVL.

V gene TRBV5-1 combines with J gene TRBJ2-5, with 11 bases aligning to TRBD2. The CDR3 runs to 15 residues. V dropped 6 bases and J dropped 5; count of bases not matched to a gene: 9. Germline V CDR1 and CDR2: SGHRS, YFSETQ. CDR3 sequence: CASNFQGLAAETQYF. CDR3 nucleotides: TGCGCCAGCAATTTCCAGGGACTAGCGGCCGAGACCCAGTACTTC.

The V and J genes are TRBV6-1 and TRBJ1-4; D ambiguous. The V end lost 2 bases, the J end lost 8 bases, and 15 bases lay between the germline ends. The CDR3 loop spans 15 amino acids. The germline CDR1 and CDR2 sequences are MNHNS and SASEGT. CDR3 residues: CASSEFEGSGEKLFF. CDR3 DNA: TGTGCCAGCAGTGAATTTGAAGGGTCGGGGGAAAAACTGTTTTTT.

The chain employs TRBV18 and TRBJ2-2; 11 positions match TRBD1. CDR3 length: 15 amino acids. The V segment lost 4 bases and the J segment 5 bases; nucleotides outside the gene matches: 3. Germline V lookup: CDR1 KGHSH, CDR2 LQKENI. In DNA, the CDR3 is TGTGCCAGCTCACTCGGACAGGGGGCTACCGGGGAGCTGTTTTTT. Its protein is CASSLGQGATGELFF. Complete variable domain (other parts from reference TRBV18 and TRBJ2-2): NAGVMQNPRHLVRRRGQEARLRCSPMKGHSHVYWYRQLPEEGLKFMVYLQKENIIDESGMPKERFSAEFPKEGPSILRIQQVVRGDSAAYFCASSLGQGATGELFFGEGSRLTVL.

This sequence joins TRBV28 and TRBJ1-2; 7 bases map to TRBD1. The V and J ends lost 5 bases and 4 bases, in that order; junction bases with no gene match: 7. Germline assignment: CDR1 MDHEN and CDR2 SYDVKM. The CDR3 extends over 14 amino acids. CDR3 region: CASSTTGFRYGYTF. The CDR3 nucleotides read TGTGCCAGCAGTACGACAGGGTTTCGCTATGGCTACACCTTC.

This clone showed up just once. The chain has TRBV19 and TRBJ1-6; tentatively, D is TRBD1 (5 bases). CDR1 and CDR2 (germline): LNHDA, SQIVND (reference sequence). This CDR3 comprises 15 residues. Trimming stripped 5 bases from V and 0 bases from J, with 8 bases between. The CDR3 region has the DNA TGTGCCAGTAGTCCCCAGGGCTCCTATAATTCACCCCTCCACTTT. Its translation: CASSPQGSYNSPLHF.

Details on this clone: Within the sample, other DNA sequences also encode this same CDR3. The rearrangement uses TRBV7-8 and TRBJ1-3; TRBD1 matches at 9 bases. Trimming cost V 5 bases and J 0 bases; bases outside gene matches: 11. Germline CDR1 is SGHVS and CDR2 is FQNEAQ. This CDR3 has 18 residues. DNA of the CDR3: TGTGCCAGCAGCCCAGGGACAGGGAGATTGAGCTCTGGAAACACCATATATTTT. It translates to CASSPGTGRLSSGNTIYF.

This clone is a singleton in its sample. The V call is TRBV6-5, the J call TRBJ2-2; D call uncertain. The CDR3 covers 14 residues. Trimming took off 5 bases at V and 7 bases at J, with 14 bases between the two ends. Germline values: CDR1 MNHEY, CDR2 SVGAGI. The CDR3 is CASSPWAVGGELFF. In DNA, the CDR3 is TGTGCCAGCAGTCCCTGGGCCGTGGGCGGGGAGCTGTTTTTT.

This chain connects TRBV2 to TRBJ2-5; D may be TRBD1 (5 bases). Germline CDR1 is SNHLY and CDR2 is FYNNEI. Trimming pared 5 bases from V and 12 bases from J, leaving 22 bases between. This CDR3 has 14 residues. CDR3 sequence reads: CASSQGVSSAAKYF. Written as DNA, the CDR3 is TGTGCCAGCAGTCAAGGGGTCTCCTCGGCCGCCAAGTACTTC.

The chain combines TRBV7-6 with TRBJ1-1; D uncertain. V dropped 1 base and J dropped 2 bases, with 8 bases sitting between them. The germline CDR1 and CDR2 sequences are SGHVS and FNYEAQ. The CDR3 is made up of 14 amino acids. Written as DNA, the CDR3 is TGTGCCAGCAGCTTAGAATGGGCCAACACTGAAGCTTTCTTT. Residues: CASSLEWANTEAFF. Based on the CDR3 plus reference TRBV7-6 and TRBJ1-1, the full variable domain is GAGVSQSPRYKVTKRGQDVALRCDPISGHVSLYWYRQALGQGPEFLTYFNYEAQQDKSGLPNDRFSAERPEGSISTLTIQRTEQRDSAMYRCASSLEWANTEAFFGQGTRLTVV.

This clone has just a few counts. The sample holds other DNA sequences that translate to the same CDR3. V usage is TRBV5-1 and J usage is TRBJ2-3, with a weak D call TRBD2 (6 bases). Germline assignment: CDR1 SGHRS and CDR2 YFSETQ. Trimming removed 4 bases from V and 3 bases from J, with 12 bases in between. CDR3 size: 14 residues. The CDR3 spells CASSGGTVTDTQYF. In DNA form, the CDR3 reads TGCGCCAGCAGCGGCGGGACCGTGACAGATACGCAGTATTTT.

This clone was observed a handful of times. As DNA, the CDR3 is TGTGCCAGCTCACAAATAGGAAAAGCGGGAAACACCATATATTTT. Encoded protein: CASSQIGKAGNTIYF. V gene TRBV18 combines with J gene TRBJ1-3; D is unresolved. The V end was cut by 4 bases, the J end by 4 bases, with 14 bases between. CDR3 length: 15 residues. Germline V gives CDR1 KGHSH, CDR2 LQKENI.

The J gene is TRBJ2-1, the V gene TRBV11-2, with no clear D. Trimming took 0 bases from V and 9 from J, leaving 6 bases between them. Germline CDR1 reads SGHAT; CDR2 reads FQNNGV. CDR3 length equals 12 residues. The CDR3 DNA reads TGTGCCAGCAGCTTAGACCGCAGTGAGCAGTTCTTC. Amino acids: CASSLDRSEQFF.

The chain employs TRBV11-3 and TRBJ1-1; possible D gene TRBD1, 6 bases. Trimming stripped 1 base from V and 4 bases from J, with 13 bases between. Germline CDR1 reads SGHNT; CDR2 reads YENEEA. This CDR3 is 15 amino acids long. DNA of the CDR3: TGTGCCAGCAGCTTAGGTAACCACAGGGTCACTGAAGCTTTCTTT. This encodes CASSLGNHRVTEAFF.

J is TRBJ1-5 and V is TRBV7-4; D is undetermined. Trimming cost V 5 bases and J 5 bases, with 19 bases left between them. There are 16 residues in the CDR3. Per the germline V gene, CDR1 is SGHVT and CDR2 is SQSDAQ. The CDR3 here is CASSAICCGRDQPQHF. CDR3 in DNA: TGTGCCAGCAGCGCGATTTGCTGCGGGAGGGATCAGCCCCAGCATTTT. Full variable domain (rest looked up from reference TRBV7-4 and TRBJ1-5): GAGVSQSPRYKVAKRGRDVALRCDSISGHVTLYWYRQTLGQGSEVLTYSQSDAQRDKSGRPSGRFSAERPERSVSTLKIQRTEQGDSAVYLCASSAICCGRDQPQHFGDGTRLSIL.

The chain employs TRBV6-5 and TRBJ1-1; D perhaps matches TRBD1 (5 bases). The germline V gene has CDR1 MNHEY and CDR2 SVGAGI. CDR3 length: 14 residues. The V and J ends lost 7 bases and 6 bases respectively, with 18 bases between them. CDR3 DNA sequence: TGTGCCAGCAACCCAATCAAACGGGGGGCTGAAGCTTTCTTT. Its translation is CASNPIKRGAEAFF.

This chain connects TRBV7-9 to TRBJ2-1; TRBD2 might be the D (5 bases). The V gene's germline CDR1 is SEHNR and CDR2 FQNEAQ (reference sequence). The CDR3 extends over 15 amino acids. V lost 3 bases to trimming and J lost 2 bases, with 11 bases between them. The CDR3 sequence is CASSFSRGTYNEQFF. The DNA for the CDR3 is TGTGCCAGCAGCTTTTCTCGGGGAACCTACAATGAGCAGTTCTTC.